This is a list of T cell receptor beta chains from one sample in a study of regulatory T cells in long-lasting Graves disease. TCRdb reanalysed the multiplex PCR reads using MiXCR and keeps one entry per CDR3 protein. The data contain roughly 500,000 distinct CDR3 sequences, 20% to 25% of them singletons. This sample comprised peripheral blood mononuclear cells (PBMCs), obtained when the disease was refractory, from a patient treated with antithyroid drugs. These TCRs come from a female donor with Graves disease. CDR3s include the opening cysteine and the closing phenylalanine or tryptophan. Each record gives: clone size, V gene, D gene, J gene, CDR3 protein, CDR3 DNA. The D gene is left open where the match is weak. Only part of the rows carry a size: once, few, many, or a class if the clone is expanded.

abundance: many; v_gene: TRBV11-2; d_gene: TRBD1; j_gene: TRBJ2-7; CDR3aa: CASSRLPGQGISEQYF; CDR3nt: TGTGCCAGCAGCCGCCTGCCCGGACAGGGAATAAGCGAGCAGTACTTC
abundance: -; v_gene: TRBV7-2; d_gene: TRBD1; j_gene: TRBJ2-2; CDR3aa: CASRVTGTNTGELFF; CDR3nt: TGTGCCAGCCGTGTGACAGGGACGAACACCGGGGAGCTGTTTTTT
abundance: few; v_gene: TRBV30; d_gene: -; j_gene: TRBJ2-2; CDR3aa: CAWGFGELFF; CDR3nt: TGTGCCTGGGGTTTCGGGGAGCTGTTTTTT
abundance: many; v_gene: TRBV7-2; d_gene: -; j_gene: TRBJ1-2; CDR3aa: CASSLDTGTYGYTF; CDR3nt: TGTGCCAGCAGCTTAGATACGGGGACCTATGGCTACACCTTC
abundance: many; v_gene: TRBV7-4; d_gene: -; j_gene: TRBJ2-7; CDR3aa: CASSLGADYEQYF; CDR3nt: TGTGCCAGCAGTCTCGGGGCGGATTACGAGCAGTACTTC
abundance: many; v_gene: TRBV6-1; d_gene: -; j_gene: TRBJ1-2; CDR3aa: CASSAKYNYGYTF; CDR3nt: TGTGCCAGCAGTGCGAAGTATAACTATGGCTACACCTTC
abundance: few; v_gene: TRBV5-4; d_gene: TRBD1; j_gene: TRBJ1-2; CDR3aa: CASSAGQGRIYTF; CDR3nt: TGTGCCAGCAGCGCGGGACAGGGGAGAATCTACACCTTC
abundance: -; v_gene: TRBV6-5; d_gene: -; j_gene: TRBJ2-6; CDR3aa: CASSYSAGAGANVLTF; CDR3nt: TGTGCCAGCAGTTACTCCGCAGGGGCTGGGGCCAACGTCCTGACTTTC
abundance: many; v_gene: TRBV6-2/TRBV6-3; d_gene: -; j_gene: TRBJ1-2; CDR3aa: CASSYGLTVGYTF; CDR3nt: TGTGCCAGCAGTTACGGGCTAACGGTTGGCTACACCTTC
abundance: few; v_gene: TRBV27; d_gene: TRBD1; j_gene: TRBJ2-7; CDR3aa: CASGLGTGGYEQYF; CDR3nt: TGTGCCAGCGGTTTAGGGACAGGGGGGTACGAGCAGTACTTC
abundance: -; v_gene: TRBV3-1; d_gene: -; j_gene: TRBJ2-7; CDR3aa: CASSHLSYEQYF; CDR3nt: TGTGCCAGCAGCCATCTCTCCTACGAGCAGTACTTC
abundance: -; v_gene: TRBV28; d_gene: TRBD2; j_gene: TRBJ2-7; CDR3aa: CASSLTRLAGRSYEQYF; CDR3nt: TGTGCCAGCAGTTTAACCCGTCTAGCGGGCCGCTCCTACGAGCAGTACTTC
abundance: -; v_gene: TRBV28; d_gene: TRBD1; j_gene: TRBJ2-5; CDR3aa: CASTRNWGTGGAWGETQYF; CDR3nt: TGTGCCAGCACTCGCAATTGGGGGACAGGGGGCGCATGGGGCGAGACCCAGTACTTC
abundance: few; v_gene: TRBV10-1; d_gene: TRBD2; j_gene: TRBJ2-2; CDR3aa: CASRRPAGDNGELFF; CDR3nt: TGCGCCAGCAGACGCCCAGCGGGGGATAACGGGGAGCTGTTTTTT
abundance: many; v_gene: TRBV29-1; d_gene: -; j_gene: TRBJ1-5; CDR3aa: CSVAGSLDQPQHF; CDR3nt: TGCAGCGTTGCCGGGTCCTTGGATCAGCCCCAGCATTTT
abundance: -; v_gene: TRBV12-3/TRBV12-4; d_gene: -; j_gene: TRBJ2-1; CDR3aa: CASTLADGNEQFF; CDR3nt: TGTGCCAGCACTCTGGCCGACGGGAATGAGCAGTTCTTC
abundance: many; v_gene: TRBV11-2; d_gene: -; j_gene: TRBJ2-2; CDR3aa: CASSNSWGDTGELFF; CDR3nt: TGTGCCAGCAGCAATAGTTGGGGAGACACCGGGGAGCTGTTTTTT
abundance: -; v_gene: TRBV30; d_gene: -; j_gene: TRBJ2-7; CDR3aa: CAWSSTGASYEQYF; CDR3nt: TGTGCCTGGAGTTCAACTGGGGCCTCCTACGAGCAGTACTTC
abundance: -; v_gene: TRBV4-1; d_gene: -; j_gene: TRBJ2-2; CDR3aa: CASSQDRPSGGITGELFF; CDR3nt: TGCGCCAGCAGCCAAGATCGGCCCTCGGGGGGCATCACCGGGGAGCTGTTTTTT
abundance: few; v_gene: TRBV28; d_gene: TRBD1; j_gene: TRBJ1-5; CDR3aa: CASRYDRGRNQPQHF; CDR3nt: TGTGCCAGCAGGTACGACAGGGGACGCAATCAGCCCCAGCATTTT
abundance: -; v_gene: TRBV11-2; d_gene: -; j_gene: TRBJ2-7; CDR3aa: CASEGDQEGIYEQYF; CDR3nt: TGTGCCAGCGAGGGGGACCAGGAAGGGATCTACGAGCAGTACTTC
abundance: many; v_gene: TRBV7-8; d_gene: TRBD1; j_gene: TRBJ2-5; CDR3aa: CASTRQGEGETQYF; CDR3nt: TGTGCCAGCACAAGACAGGGGGAAGGGGAGACCCAGTACTTC
abundance: many; v_gene: TRBV20-1; d_gene: -; j_gene: TRBJ2-5; CDR3aa: CSALEDQETQYF; CDR3nt: TGCAGTGCACTTGAGGACCAAGAGACCCAGTACTTC
abundance: -; v_gene: TRBV7-9; d_gene: -; j_gene: TRBJ2-3; CDR3aa: CASSRQRTLEDTQYF; CDR3nt: TGTGCCAGCAGCCGGCAGCGGACTCTCGAAGATACGCAGTATTTT
abundance: many; v_gene: TRBV19; d_gene: -; j_gene: TRBJ1-2; CDR3aa: CASSRLGNYGYTF; CDR3nt: TGTGCCAGTAGTCGTTTGGGGAACTATGGCTACACCTTC
abundance: -; v_gene: TRBV5-8; d_gene: -; j_gene: TRBJ1-5; CDR3aa: CASRYTGGNQPQHF; CDR3nt: TGTGCCAGCAGATATACGGGCGGCAATCAGCCCCAGCATTTT
abundance: -; v_gene: TRBV6-1; d_gene: -; j_gene: TRBJ1-5; CDR3aa: CASSEGGARQPQHF; CDR3nt: TGTGCCAGCAGTGAAGGCGGGGCCCGTCAGCCCCAGCATTTT
abundance: many; v_gene: TRBV11-2; d_gene: -; j_gene: TRBJ2-5; CDR3aa: CASRRAEVGQETQYF; CDR3nt: TGTGCCAGCAGAAGGGCGGAGGTAGGCCAAGAGACCCAGTACTTC
abundance: few; v_gene: TRBV27; d_gene: TRBD2; j_gene: TRBJ2-1; CDR3aa: CASSSTGLAGANEQFF; CDR3nt: TGTGCCAGCAGTTCGACGGGACTAGCGGGAGCCAATGAGCAGTTCTTC
abundance: -; v_gene: TRBV6-1; d_gene: TRBD2; j_gene: TRBJ2-7; CDR3aa: CASSRLARYEQYF; CDR3nt: TGTGCCAGCAGCCGACTAGCGCGCTACGAGCAGTACTTC
abundance: few; v_gene: TRBV20-1; d_gene: -; j_gene: TRBJ1-1; CDR3aa: CSARDPQSGGTEAFF; CDR3nt: TGCAGTGCTAGAGACCCACAATCGGGGGGCACTGAAGCTTTCTTT
abundance: once; v_gene: TRBV6-5; d_gene: -; j_gene: TRBJ1-1; CDR3aa: CASSYSISTFMNTEAFF; CDR3nt: TGTGCCAGCAGTTACTCGATATCGACTTTCATGAACACTGAAGCTTTCTTT
abundance: few; v_gene: TRBV6-5; d_gene: -; j_gene: TRBJ1-3; CDR3aa: CASSYTGSSGNTIYF; CDR3nt: TGTGCCAGCAGTTATACGGGCAGCTCTGGAAACACCATATATTTT
abundance: many; v_gene: TRBV6-5; d_gene: -; j_gene: TRBJ1-1; CDR3aa: CASSYQGGYTEAFF; CDR3nt: TGTGCCAGCAGTTACCAGGGAGGGTACACTGAAGCTTTCTTT
abundance: -; v_gene: TRBV15; d_gene: -; j_gene: TRBJ2-7; CDR3aa: CATSRAHPNEQYF; CDR3nt: TGTGCCACCAGCAGAGCCCATCCCAACGAGCAGTACTTC
abundance: many; v_gene: TRBV10-3; d_gene: TRBD2; j_gene: TRBJ2-2; CDR3aa: CAISATSMSGELFF; CDR3nt: TGTGCCATCAGTGCGACTAGCATGTCCGGGGAGCTGTTTTTT
abundance: few; v_gene: TRBV4-2; d_gene: TRBD1; j_gene: TRBJ1-5; CDR3aa: CASSQDAQGAIYQPQHF; CDR3nt: TGTGCCAGCAGCCAAGATGCCCAGGGGGCGATCTATCAGCCCCAGCATTTT
abundance: few; v_gene: TRBV12-3/TRBV12-4; d_gene: TRBD2; j_gene: TRBJ2-1; CDR3aa: CTSSLALAGRTYEQFF; CDR3nt: TGTACCAGCAGTTTAGCGCTAGCGGGGAGAACGTATGAGCAGTTCTTC
abundance: many; v_gene: TRBV2; d_gene: -; j_gene: TRBJ1-5; CDR3aa: CASSPRGGGEHQPQHF; CDR3nt: TGTGCCAGCAGTCCCCGCGGGGGGGGGGAACATCAGCCCCAGCATTTT
abundance: many; v_gene: TRBV12-3/TRBV12-4; d_gene: -; j_gene: TRBJ1-1; CDR3aa: CASSFMGAEAFF; CDR3nt: TGTGCCAGCAGTTTCATGGGGGCTGAAGCTTTCTTT
abundance: few; v_gene: TRBV28; d_gene: -; j_gene: TRBJ2-3; CDR3aa: CASSGRYTDTQYF; CDR3nt: TGTGCCAGCAGTGGCCGATACACAGATACGCAGTATTTT
abundance: few; v_gene: TRBV6-1; d_gene: -; j_gene: TRBJ2-7; CDR3aa: CANPGAPYEQYF; CDR3nt: TGTGCCAACCCAGGGGCCCCCTACGAGCAGTACTTC
abundance: -; v_gene: TRBV7-9; d_gene: -; j_gene: TRBJ2-1; CDR3aa: CASSLSGYDYNEQFF; CDR3nt: TGTGCCAGCAGCTTAAGCGGGTACGACTACAATGAGCAGTTCTTC
abundance: many; v_gene: TRBV20-1; d_gene: -; j_gene: TRBJ2-5; CDR3aa: CSAEGVRGDQETQYF; CDR3nt: TGCAGTGCTGAGGGGGTTCGAGGCGATCAAGAGACCCAGTACTTC
abundance: many; v_gene: TRBV6-1; d_gene: TRBD1; j_gene: TRBJ1-2; CDR3aa: CASRQQGGNGYTF; CDR3nt: TGTGCCAGCAGACAACAGGGGGGAAATGGCTACACCTTC
abundance: -; v_gene: TRBV2; d_gene: TRBD1; j_gene: TRBJ2-2; CDR3aa: CASSEQTGPGELFF; CDR3nt: TGTGCCAGCAGTGAACAGACAGGGCCCGGGGAGCTGTTTTTT
abundance: few; v_gene: TRBV3-1; d_gene: -; j_gene: TRBJ1-1; CDR3aa: CASSQDTQTEAFF; CDR3nt: TGTGCCAGCAGCCAAGATACCCAGACGGAAGCTTTCTTT
abundance: many; v_gene: TRBV20-1; d_gene: -; j_gene: TRBJ1-1; CDR3aa: CSASRQPYTEAFF; CDR3nt: TGCAGTGCTAGCCGGCAGCCTTACACTGAAGCTTTCTTT
abundance: -; v_gene: TRBV25-1; d_gene: -; j_gene: TRBJ2-7; CDR3aa: CASSELPASYEQYF; CDR3nt: TGTGCCAGCAGTGAATTGCCAGCCTCCTACGAGCAGTACTTC
abundance: few; v_gene: TRBV5-8; d_gene: -; j_gene: TRBJ2-7; CDR3aa: CASSLSPGPYEQYF; CDR3nt: TGTGCCAGCAGCTTGAGTCCAGGCCCCTACGAGCAGTACTTC
abundance: many; v_gene: TRBV4-2; d_gene: TRBD1; j_gene: TRBJ2-7; CDR3aa: CASSLGTGRYEQYF; CDR3nt: TGTGCCAGCAGCCTTGGGACAGGGCGCTACGAGCAGTACTTC
abundance: -; v_gene: TRBV10-3; d_gene: -; j_gene: TRBJ2-5; CDR3aa: CATSPRQQETQYF; CDR3nt: TGTGCCACCTCACCCAGGCAGCAAGAGACCCAGTACTTC